This TCR beta chain was identified in a study of blood T cells in healthy people across ages. Study results and limitations: PBMCs left unsorted prevented a conclusive naive versus antigen-experienced comparison.

A second PCR of roughly 7 to 11 cycles used a sample-barcoded 5' primer and a J-beta primer mix. From the 5' RACE reads, TCRdb called clonotypes with MiXCR, one entry per CDR3 protein. The sample has roughly 800,000 distinct CDR3 sequences; under 30% are singletons. This clonotype was seen more than once but under ten times. No antigen is known for it. The CDR3 has 13 residues. The germline V and J ends were trimmed by 3 bases and 6 bases, with 9 bases remaining between them. Germline CDR1 and CDR2: SGHTA and FQGNSA. These data also formed part of another study, on T cells of mothers and their children.

Sequences were obtained from blood. The chain is built from TRBV7-2 and TRBJ1-3, with D possibly matching TRBD1 (5 bases). This sequence was found in a boy aged 5-17 years in good health. The CDR3: CASSFKGANTIYF. The CDR3 coding sequence is TGTGCCAGCAGCTTCAAAGGGGCAAACACCATATATTTT.